Following are 30 T cell receptor beta chains from one sample sequenced in a study of blood T cells in healthy people across ages. Then a second PCR, running roughly 7 to 11 cycles, was carried out with a sample-barcoded 5' primer and a J-beta primer mix. TCRdb used MiXCR to reprocess the 5' RACE reads, holding one entry per CDR3 protein. Of fewer than 900,000 distinct CDR3 sequences listed, roughly 41% are singletons. Sequenced input: blood. All receptors derive from a woman in her sixties in good health.

This chain links TRBV7-8 with TRBJ2-5; D perhaps matches TRBD2 (5 bases). The DNA end lines up better with TRBJ2-7; the J call may be wrong. In germline, CDR1 is SGHVS, CDR2 FQNEAQ. This CDR3 is 12 amino acids long. This CDR3 reads CASSLPGNEQYF. The CDR3 nucleotides are TGTGCCAGCAGCTTACCGGGGAACGAGCAGTACTTC.

V is TRBV4-1 and J is TRBJ2-7; no clear D gene. The CDR3 extends over 16 amino acids. The V and J ends lost 0 bases and 0 bases respectively, with 12 bases between them. CDR1 and CDR2 from the germline V gene are MGHRA and YSYEKL. The CDR3 DNA is TGCGCCAGCAGCCAAGATGCAGTCCGCGGCTCCTACGAGCAGTACTTC. Its protein is CASSQDAVRGSYEQYF.

The J gene is TRBJ1-5, the V gene TRBV19; D might be TRBD1 (5 bases). The CDR3 covers 15 residues. Germline CDR1 is LNHDA and CDR2 is SQIVND (reference sequence). Between the trimmed V and J ends, which lost 4 bases and 4 bases, there was a span of 14 bases. The DNA of the CDR3 is TGTGCCAGTAGTAGAGATCGAGGGACGAATCAGCCCCAGCATTTT. This encodes CASSRDRGTNQPQHF. Together with reference TRBV19 and TRBJ1-5, the CDR3 gives the full variable domain: DGGITQSPKYLFRKEGQNVTLSCEQNLNHDAMYWYRQDPGQGLRLIYYSQIVNDFQKGDIAEGYSVSREKKESFPLTVTSAQKNPTAFYLCASSRDRGTNQPQHFGDGTRLSIL.

With respect to this clonotype: This clone may be a read error of a much larger clone one base away. V and J are TRBV10-3 and TRBJ2-1; 9 bases map to TRBD2. CDR3 length: 15 residues. Germline V gives CDR1 ENHRY, CDR2 SYGVKD. In nucleotides, the CDR3 is TGTGCCGTCAGTGTTGACCCAGCGGGAGGCCATGAGCAGTTCTTC. Translating gives CAVSVDPAGGHEQFF.

The chain recombines TRBV18 with TRBJ2-3, with D tentatively TRBD1 (5 bases). There are 16 residues in the CDR3. Germline CDR1 and CDR2: KGHSH and LQKENI. V was trimmed by 6 bases and J by 0 bases, leaving 16 bases between them. The CDR3 DNA reads TGTGCCAGCTCCCCCCGACAGAGTGCTAGCACAGATACGCAGTATTTT. Encoded protein: CASSPRQSASTDTQYF.

A remark on this clonotype: This may be a read error: a much more frequent sequence differs by one nucleotide. The V and J genes are TRBV5-1 and TRBJ2-1, with 10 nucleotides matching TRBD2. V trimming: 7 bases; J trimming: 7 bases; junction bases outside the gene matches: 14. CDR3 length: 16 residues. Germline CDR1 SGHRS, CDR2 YFSETQ. The CDR3 region has the DNA TGCGCCAGCGGCTCGCTAACTAGCGGGGACCAAAATGAGCAGTTCTTC. It encodes CASGSLTSGDQNEQFF.

The chain is built from TRBV2 and TRBJ2-6, with D unresolved. V gave up 4 bases and J gave up 4 bases, with 17 bases separating them. Germline V CDR1 and CDR2: SNHLY, FYNNEI. This CDR3 comprises 17 residues. The CDR3 DNA reads as TGTGCCAGCAGTGTTTTACGGATGGTCGGCGGGGCCAACGTCCTGACTTTC. Translated: CASSVLRMVGGANVLTF.

The chain links TRBV5-1 to TRBJ2-3; D possibly corresponds to TRBD2 (5 bases). The CDR3 spans 17 residues. The V end was cut by 4 bases, the J end by 2 bases, with 20 bases between. CDR1 SGHRS and CDR2 YFSETQ come from the germline V gene. The CDR3 loop reads CASSPYYSSQNTDTQYF. The CDR3 region has the DNA TGCGCCAGCAGCCCCTATTATTCTAGCCAAAACACAGATACGCAGTATTTT.

This clonotype was recorded only once. This chain joins TRBV7-2 and TRBJ2-1; TRBD2 aligns across 7 bases. The CDR3 contains 12 residues. V dropped 8 bases and J dropped 7; count of bases not matched to a gene: 5. Germline V gene sequence: CDR1 SGHTA, CDR2 FQGNSA. The CDR3 protein is CASRTSENEQFF. The CDR3 DNA sequence: TGTGCCAGCCGGACTAGTGAGAATGAGCAGTTCTTC.

This clonotype has more than one count but fewer than ten. V gene TRBV7-6 combines with J gene TRBJ2-7; 14 bases map to TRBD2. Germline CDR1 SGHVS, CDR2 FNYEAQ. After removal of 5 bases from V and 4 bases from J, the junction contained 7 bases not matched to a gene. The CDR3 totals 16 residues. The CDR3 protein is CASSPGLAGGQYEQYF. The CDR3 bases are TGTGCCAGCAGCCCAGGACTAGCGGGAGGACAGTACGAGCAGTACTTC.

The J gene is TRBJ1-1, the V gene TRBV5-5; D is undetermined. CDR3 length equals 16 residues. CDR1 SGHKS and CDR2 YYEKEE come from the germline V gene (reference sequence). V was shortened by 1 base and J by 0 bases, with 13 bases between the two germline ends. The CDR3 spells CASSLMPGRMNTEAFF. The DNA for the CDR3 is TGTGCCAGCAGCTTGATGCCAGGACGAATGAACACTGAAGCTTTCTTT.

J is TRBJ2-7 and V is TRBV15, with 15 bases fitting TRBD2. Trimming took 3 bases from V and 7 from J; bases not matched to a gene: 16. Germline lookup yields CDR1 LNHNV and CDR2 YYDKDF (reference sequence). The CDR3 has 19 residues. CDR3 sequence: CATSSPPGLAGGTYNEQYF. CDR3 nucleotide sequence: TGTGCCACCAGCAGCCCACCGGGACTAGCGGGGGGAACCTACAATGAGCAGTACTTC.

This chain links TRBV27 with TRBJ2-3, with TRBD1 identical over 11 bases. Germline values: CDR1 MNHEY, CDR2 SMNVEV (reference sequence). V was pared by 8 bases and J by 4 bases, with 11 bases of the junction left unmatched. This CDR3 has 16 amino acids. The CDR3 bases are TGTGCCAGCGGTTCACAGGACAGGGGGCGCGCAGATACGCAGTATTTT. Protein: CASGSQDRGRADTQYF.

The chain combines TRBV18 with TRBJ1-1; no firm D call. This CDR3 comprises 15 residues. Germline V gene sequence: CDR1 KGHSH, CDR2 LQKENI. Trimming took 5 bases from V and 5 from J, leaving 18 bases between them. The CDR3 DNA sequence: TGTGCCAGCTCAGCAGCTCTTGTCGCGGGTACTGAAGCTTTCTTT. Its protein product is CASSAALVAGTEAFF.

The chain joins TRBV4-2 to TRBJ2-3, with a tentative D call TRBD2 (5 bases). The V end was cut by 4 bases, the J end by 0 bases, with 14 bases between. The V gene's germline CDR1 is LGHNA and CDR2 YNFKEQ. The CDR3 runs to 16 residues. CDR3 in DNA: TGTGCCAGCAGCCTAGCCAGAGCGGAAAGCACAGATACGCAGTATTTT. Translation gives CASSLARAESTDTQYF.

The chain recombines TRBV5-1 with TRBJ2-7; D may be TRBD2 (5 bases). The CDR3 runs 13 residues. CDR1 is SGHRS and CDR2 is YFSETQ in the germline V gene. V lost 5 bases, J lost 2 bases, and 11 bases lay in between. The CDR3 loop is CASRGEAAYEQYF. The CDR3 DNA reads TGCGCCAGCAGGGGAGAGGCGGCCTACGAGCAGTACTTC.

The V and J genes are TRBV6-5 and TRBJ1-1; tentative D call: TRBD1 (6 bases). The CDR3 is made up of 14 amino acids. The V and J ends lost 8 bases and 1 base respectively, with 14 bases between them. Germline values: CDR1 MNHEY, CDR2 SVGAGI. The DNA of the CDR3 is TGTGCCAGCGGGATAGGGGGGGCGAACACTGAAGCTTTCTTT. Its translation: CASGIGGANTEAFF.

The chain uses TRBV9 and TRBJ2-2; D uncertain. Trimming took off 2 bases at V and 3 bases at J, with 14 bases between the two ends. This CDR3 contains 16 residues. Germline-derived CDR1 and CDR2 are SGDLS and YYNGEE. DNA of the CDR3: TGTGCCAGCAGCGTTCTTTCCGGACGCCACACCGGGGAGCTGTTTTTT. It codes for CASSVLSGRHTGELFF.

In its sample, this clonotype was seen many times. The chain uses TRBV5-1 and TRBJ2-3, with TRBD2 identical over 8 bases. J lost 1 base, V lost 5 bases, and 9 bases had no gene match. This CDR3 has 16 amino acids. Germline V lookup: CDR1 SGHRS, CDR2 YFSETQ. CDR3 protein: CASSPPGLGGTDTQYF. CDR3 nucleotide sequence: TGCGCCAGCAGTCCCCCGGGACTAGGAGGCACAGATACGCAGTATTTT.

This clonotype has at least ten counts. V gene TRBV10-3 combines with J gene TRBJ2-3; TRBD2 matches 14 bases. Germline V gene lookup returns CDR1 ENHRY and CDR2 SYGVKD. The ends lost 6 bases at V and 4 bases at J; junction bases unmatched: 9. The CDR3 runs to 17 residues. This chain's CDR3 is CAIRARLAGGEADTQYF. Written as DNA, the CDR3 is TGTGCCATCAGGGCAAGACTAGCGGGAGGGGAGGCAGATACGCAGTATTTT.

This clonotype has only a few counts. The chain carries TRBV6-6 and TRBJ1-1; tentatively, D is TRBD1 (5 bases). The germline V gene has CDR1 MNHNY and CDR2 SVGAGI (reference sequence). The CDR3 sequence is 11 residues long. V lost 7 bases and J 5 bases, leaving 8 bases between the germline ends. The CDR3 spells CASTKGTEAFF. CDR3 in DNA: TGTGCCAGCACTAAGGGGACTGAAGCTTTCTTT.

This clonotype was observed a few times. This chain uses TRBV27 with TRBJ2-5; 8 nucleotides line up with TRBD2. This CDR3 region has 16 residues. Germline values: CDR1 MNHEY, CDR2 SMNVEV (reference sequence). The J segment lost 2 bases and the V segment lost 5 bases, leaving 10 bases of the junction unmatched. The CDR3 region is CASSRLQAGDQETQYF. As DNA, the CDR3 is TGTGCCAGCAGTCGCCTCCAAGCGGGGGATCAAGAGACCCAGTACTTC.

V usage is TRBV10-3 and J usage is TRBJ2-5, with D hard to call. The V gene's germline CDR1 is ENHRY and CDR2 SYGVKD. This CDR3 comprises 13 residues. The germline V and J ends were trimmed by 11 bases and 11 bases, with 24 bases remaining between them. In nucleotides, the CDR3 is TGTGCCTCCCTCGGATCGTCTTACAATGAGCAGTACTTC. Translated, it gives CASLGSSYNEQYF.

This clonotype was seen a few times. This rearrangement joins TRBV20-1 to TRBJ2-1; D is perhaps TRBD2 (7 bases). V lost 3 bases, J lost 5 bases, and 14 bases lay in between. The CDR3 contains 14 residues. The germline V gene encodes CDR1 DFQATT and CDR2 SNEGSKA (reference sequence). The CDR3 bases are TGCAGTGCTAGTCGGGGGGCGGCAGACAATGAGCAGTTCTTC. Protein: CSASRGAADNEQFF.

The chain joins TRBV29-1 to TRBJ2-5, with 10 nucleotides matching TRBD1. The CDR3 length is 13 residues. J gave up 7 bases and V 4 bases, and 6 bases lay outside the gene matches. CDR1 SQVTM and CDR2 ANQGSEA come from the germline V gene. The CDR3, as DNA: TGCAGCGTTGGGGGACAGGGGCAGGGGACCCAGTACTTC. Protein: CSVGGQGQGTQYF. The complete variable domain, with remaining parts taken from reference TRBV29-1 and TRBJ2-5, reads SAVISQKPSRDICQRGTSLTIQCQVDSQVTMMFWYRQQPGQSLTLIATANQGSEATYESGFVIDKFPISRPNLTFSTLTVSNMSPEDSSIYLCSVGGQGQGTQYFGPGTRLLVL.

This clonotype was found many times. In DNA form, the CDR3 reads TGCAGTGCTACAAGGACAGGAGCCGAGCAGTACTTC. Its translation: CSATRTGAEQYF. This chain links TRBV20-1 with TRBJ2-7; 7 bases fit TRBD1. Germline trimming cut 4 bases from V and 6 bases from J; bases unmatched to any gene: 6. CDR1 DFQATT and CDR2 SNEGSKA come from the germline V gene (reference sequence). The CDR3 contains 12 residues.

The rearrangement joins TRBV9 to TRBJ2-7, with 7 nucleotides matching TRBD2. The closer fit of TRBJ2-5 to the DNA end suggests the J call may be wrong. The CDR3 totals 15 residues. CDR1 and CDR2 (germline): SGDLS, YYNGEE. CDR3 region: CASSILGLHVETQYF. CDR3 DNA: TGTGCCAGCAGCATACTGGGACTACATGTAGAGACCCAGTACTTC.

V gene TRBV5-1 combines with J gene TRBJ1-2; 9 bases are shared with TRBD1. The CDR3 sequence is 15 residues long. The ends lost 0 bases at V and 5 bases at J; junction bases unmatched: 5. CDR1 is SGHRS and CDR2 is YFSETQ in the germline V gene. CDR3 sequence reads: CASSLALGQGYGYTF. The CDR3 coding sequence is TGCGCCAGCAGCTTGGCCCTTGGACAGGGGTATGGCTACACCTTC.

V gene TRBV6-5 combines with J gene TRBJ2-1; the match to TRBD1 covers 11 bases. Trimming at V came to 7 bases and at J to 6 bases, leaving 2 bases not matched to a gene. This CDR3 region has 13 residues. Germline V lookup: CDR1 MNHEY, CDR2 SVGAGI. CDR3 coding DNA: TGTGCCAGCATGGGACAGGGGGTCAATGAGCAGTTCTTC. Its protein product is CASMGQGVNEQFF.

The chain combines TRBV6-6 with TRBJ1-5, with D possibly being TRBD1 (6 bases). The germline V gene encodes CDR1 MNHNY and CDR2 SVGAGI (reference sequence). The CDR3 spans 12 residues. V lost 8 bases and J 1 base, leaving 6 bases between the germline ends. The CDR3 reads CASQGSNQPQHF. CDR3 DNA sequence: TGTGCCAGCCAGGGGAGCAATCAGCCCCAGCATTTT.